This T cell receptor beta chain was retrieved from a study of spatial heterogeneity in lung cancer (dated by TCRdb to about 2019). About the full investigation: Beta-chain transcripts were consistently detected in greater numbers than alpha-chain transcripts, which likely reflected higher beta-chain transcript abundance. TCR transcript counts in tumor regions correlated strongly with a T cell transcriptional module score from matched bulk RNA-seq. TCR alpha and beta repertoires were quantitatively compared across multiple tumor regions, matched nontumor lung and blood in non-small cell lung cancer. The study linked features of the TCR repertoire to counts of nonsynonymous mutations, which were determined by whole-exome sequencing of tumor tissue. In the raw uncorrected reads, each unique combination of TCR and UMI appeared more than ten times on average. At surgery, both alpha and beta chains were TCR-sequenced in more than 200 tumor regions, about 61 matched nontumor lung samples and some 58 PBMC samples. Findings and caveats that apply to the study as a whole: The count of ubiquitous expanded TCRs correlated with the count of ubiquitous nonsynonymous mutations, and the count of regional expanded TCRs correlated with the count of regional nonsynonymous mutations. Estimated TCR-seq coverage of tumor T cells was only around 7.2% for alpha chains and about 14% for beta chains. Confirming at a functional level the hypothesis that regional TCRs recognize regional mutations was considered to require additional single-cell paired TCR alpha and beta sequencing. A correlation was observed between the number of expanded intratumoral alpha and beta TCRs and the tumor nonsynonymous mutation count.

The time point label, read with the paper, signifies: sample taken at primary tumor resection. The donors were 72 patients from the lung TRACERx cohort who had early-stage, untreated non-small cell lung cancer. Without any cell sorting, TCR sequencing was performed on whole RNA extracted either from tumor and nontumor lung tissue or from cryopreserved PBMC samples. Patients were selected for TCR sequencing only if sufficient RNA was available from at least two tumor regions. Before being selected, tumor and adjacent nontumor lung specimens were reviewed by a lung pathologist. Receptor amplification or capture employed 5' RACE. Instrument used: NextSeq 500. In the TCR library protocol, a unique molecular identifier was attached to each TCR cDNA molecule so that PCR and sequencing errors could be corrected. Per the authors' processing: TCR identification, UMI-based error correction and CDR3 extraction were all carried out with Decombinator tools. Expanded TCRs were defined as those above a frequency of 2 per 1,000, corresponding to the top 1% of the tumor frequency distribution. Expanded tumor TCRs statistically deemed absent (corrected P<0.05) from at least one tumor region were classed as regional, and all other expanded tumor TCRs were classed as ubiquitous. Renyi diversity was computed with the R vegan package after each repertoire had been subsampled 100 times to 5,000 TCRs. CDR3 similarity networks were built from amino acid triplet string-kernel similarity, with CDR3s being connected when pairwise similarity was above 0.82. TCRdb passed the public sequencing reads through fastp at Q25 and MiXCR, retaining productive beta sequences. For every CDR3 protein sequence, its rows merge into one entry that carries the most common genes and DNA. The V and J calls and clone size are TCRdb's, not the authors'. This sample is represented by about 820 distinct CDR3 sequences; 6.5% to 7.5% of them were singletons. Of the sample, less than 35% is held by the ten largest clones.

In the case of this clonotype: Its antigen target is currently unknown. No clone much larger than this one lies a single base away; base qualities are absent.

Inclusive of the bounding cysteine and phenylalanine, the CDR3 is 16 residues long. Only CDR3 DNA remains: 48 bases, in frame from the first base. V trim: 6 bases; J trim: 4 bases; unmatched bases: 10. CDR1 and CDR2 (KGHSH, LQKENI) derive from the germline V gene. The receptor comes from a female donor with early-stage non-small cell lung cancer. Source: lung tumor tissue, taken at surgery. The chain is encoded by TRBV18 joined to TRBJ2-1, and 9 bases in between align with TRBD2. The CDR3 protein is CASSLAGTSSYNEQFF. The bases read TGTGCCAGCTCCCTGGCCGGGACTAGCTCTTACAATGAGCAGTTCTTC.